The clone carrying this T cell receptor beta chain appeared many times. No antigen is known for it. The CDR3 runs 12 residues. The germline V gene has CDR1 SEHNR and CDR2 FQNEAQ (reference sequence). The ends were cut back, 5 bases at V and 6 bases at J, with 11 bases in the middle. The data are from a study of molecular identifiers for immune sequencing clone quantification. The study's findings and limits: The share of molecules held by clones above 20 RNA copies was over 98% in effector cells and under 1% in naive cells.

Both previously described methods and listed TCR primers were employed to make bulk TCR libraries. MiXCR, run by TCRdb on the PCR reads, gives a single entry per CDR3 protein. The sample contains a few hundred thousand distinct CDR3 sequences, about a fifth of which appear only once. The sequence came from a human donor in good health. Some libraries in this study had Jurkat cell RNA spiked in. The V call is TRBV7-9, the J call TRBJ2-7; D unclear. Sequencing was carried out using naive CD8+ T cells from blood, with Jurkat cell RNA spiked in. Described subset: FACS-sorted CD8+CD4-CCR7+CD45RA+ naive T cells. CDR3: CASSQGPGEQYF. The DNA of the CDR3 is TGTGCCAGCAGCCAAGGACCTGGCGAGCAGTACTTC.